These 20 T cell receptor beta chains were all obtained from the same sample, sequenced in a study of cytomegalovirus exposure and HLA in healthy donors (dated by TCRdb to the late 2010s). The library relied on the immunoSEQ multiplex PCR assay. A mixture of 60 forward primers for TCR Vbeta segments and 13 reverse primers for TCR Jbeta segments was used in the multiplex PCR. The table comes from immuneACCESS by way of TCRdb, which keeps in-frame sequences with V and J called. Part of the clones is missing from these tables; in studies checked, under half for an unresolved V gene and the rest for unknown reasons. This sample gives about 91,000 clones in total; 86% of them show up just once. The ten largest clones represent 8% to 10% of the sample. The sample comprised PBMCs. Receptors were obtained from a man aged 25 to 45 in good health and CMV-seropositive.

The chain carries TRBV28 and TRBJ2-7; 10 bases match TRBD1. CDR1 is MDHEN, CDR2 SYDVKM, per germline. The CDR3 sequence is 15 residues long. V shed 4 bases, J shed 2 bases, and the junction held 5 bases outside the gene matches. CDR3 in DNA: TGTGCCAGCAGTTCCCCGGGACAGGGGACCTACGAGCAGTACTTC. Translation: CASSSPGQGTYEQYF.

V is TRBV28 and J is TRBJ1-5; TRBD1 matches at 10 bases. Germline lookup yields CDR1 MDHEN and CDR2 SYDVKM. V gave up 7 bases and J gave up 4 bases; unmatched junction bases: 7. This CDR3 has 15 residues. The CDR3 protein is CASNLGTGVNQPQHF. Here the CDR3 DNA reads TGTGCCAGCAACCTAGGGACAGGGGTAAATCAGCCCCAGCATTTT.

The V and J genes are TRBV5-6 and TRBJ1-5, with D maybe TRBD1 (5 bases). The germline V gene encodes CDR1 SGHDT and CDR2 YYEEEE. Deletions cut 1 base from V and 2 bases from J, with 10 bases between. The CDR3 has 15 residues. This chain's CDR3 is CASSLSREGNQPQHF. CDR3 DNA: TGTGCCAGCAGCTTGTCCAGGGAAGGCAATCAGCCCCAGCATTTT.

The chain links TRBV5-4 to TRBJ1-5, with TRBD1 matching 10 bases. V dropped 4 bases and J dropped 8; count of bases not matched to a gene: 6. The length of the CDR3 is 14 residues. Germline CDR1 and CDR2: SGHNT and YYREEE (reference sequence). This chain's CDR3 is CASSVDRGLEPQHF. Written as DNA, the CDR3 is TGTGCCAGCAGCGTGGACAGGGGGTTAGAGCCCCAGCATTTT.

The chain recombines TRBV5-1 with TRBJ2-3; tentatively, D is TRBD2 (6 bases). The germline V and J ends were trimmed by 5 bases and 3 bases, with 13 bases remaining between them. The CDR3 has 14 amino acids. Looked up from germline, CDR1 is SGHRS and CDR2 is YFSETQ. The CDR3 DNA reads TGCGCCAGCAGTAGGAATCGGGGGACAGATACGCAGTATTTT. Translated: CASSRNRGTDTQYF.

This chain uses TRBV5-6 with TRBJ1-3; D is undetermined. Germline V gene data show CDR1 as SGHDT and CDR2 as YYEEEE. The V end lost 3 bases, the J end lost 0 bases, and 7 bases lay between the germline ends. The CDR3 has 14 amino acids. The CDR3 loop reads CASSSLSSGNTIYF. Written as DNA, the CDR3 is TGTGCCAGCAGCTCTCTTAGCTCTGGAAACACCATATATTTT.

This clone was seen a single time. In nucleotides, the CDR3 is TGCGCCAGCAGCTTGGTTTCCAGTCCCAACTACGAGCAGTACTTC. It yields the protein CASSLVSSPNYEQYF. This rearrangement joins TRBV5-1 to TRBJ2-7; D is undetermined. Trimming removed 0 bases from V and 3 bases from J, with 13 bases in between. The CDR3 sequence is 15 residues long. The germline gives CDR1 SGHRS, CDR2 YFSETQ.

CDR3 in amino acids: CASRQGNEKLFF. The DNA of the CDR3 is TGTGCCAGCAGGCAGGGGAATGAAAAACTGTTTTTT. V and J are TRBV11-2 and TRBJ1-4, with D tentatively TRBD1 (6 bases). The CDR3 spans 12 residues. V was pared by 6 bases and J by 5 bases, with 7 bases between. Germline V lookup: CDR1 SGHAT, CDR2 FQNNGV.

This clone was seen a handful of times. This chain uses TRBV7-2 with TRBJ2-5; 8 bases map to TRBD1. This CDR3 is built from 15 residues. V was pared by 5 bases and J by 4 bases, with 9 bases of the junction left unmatched. Germline V gene lookup returns CDR1 SGHTA and CDR2 FQGNSA. The CDR3 sequence: CASSNRQGYLETQYF. CDR3 coding DNA: TGTGCCAGCAGCAACCGACAGGGGTATTTAGAGACCCAGTACTTC.

The rearrangement uses TRBV5-1 and TRBJ2-7; 13 nucleotides align to TRBD2. CDR1 SGHRS and CDR2 YFSETQ come from the germline V gene. There are 15 residues in the CDR3. Germline trimming cut 4 bases from V and 1 base from J; bases unmatched to any gene: 2. This CDR3 is CASSQGLAGSYEQYF. In DNA form, the CDR3 reads TGCGCCAGCAGCCAGGGACTAGCGGGATCCTACGAGCAGTACTTC. Based on the CDR3 plus reference TRBV5-1 and TRBJ2-7, the full variable domain is KAGVTQTPRYLIKTRGQQVTLSCSPISGHRSVSWYQQTPGQGLQFLFEYFSETQRNKGNFPGRFSGRQFSNSRSEMNVSTLELGDSALYLCASSQGLAGSYEQYFGPGTRLTVT.

The rearrangement joins TRBV6-5 to TRBJ1-1, with no clear D. The CDR3 sequence is 15 residues long. Germline CDR1 and CDR2: MNHEY and SVGAGI. Trimming left V 2 bases short and J 5 bases short, with 15 bases between. The CDR3 coding sequence is TGTGCCAGCAGTTACACGCCATCAGAGAGGACTGAAGCTTTCTTT. Protein product: CASSYTPSERTEAFF.

J is TRBJ2-3 and V is TRBV11-2, with no clear D. V was shortened by 3 bases and J by 0 bases, with 10 bases between the two germline ends. The CDR3 sequence is 15 residues long. Per germline, CDR1 SGHAT and CDR2 FQNNGV. The DNA for the CDR3 is TGTGCCAGCAGCTTTTCCGGCAGGAGCACAGATACGCAGTATTTT. This translates into CASSFSGRSTDTQYF. Filled out from reference TRBV11-2 and TRBJ2-3, the complete variable domain reads EAGVAQSPRYKIIEKRQSVAFWCNPISGHATLYWYQQILGQGPKLLIQFQNNGVVDDSQLPKDRFSAERLKGVDSTLKIQPAKLEDSAVYLCASSFSGRSTDTQYFGPGTRLTVL.

This sequence joins TRBV6-1 and TRBJ2-7, with a tentative D call TRBD2 (6 bases). CDR3 size: 15 residues. Germline V gives CDR1 MNHNS, CDR2 SASEGT. V was trimmed by 6 bases and J by 2 bases, leaving 17 bases between them. CDR3 nucleotide sequence: TGTGCCAGCAGCCCCTCGGGCGGGACCGCCTACGAGCAGTACTTC. Translation: CASSPSGGTAYEQYF.

The CDR3 nucleotides are TGCGCCAGCAGCTTGCAGGAGGACACTGAAGCTTTCTTT. It translates to CASSLQEDTEAFF. The chain joins TRBV5-1 to TRBJ1-1, with D uncertain. Trimming took off 1 base at V and 3 bases at J, with 7 bases between the two ends. From germline, CDR1 is SGHRS and CDR2 YFSETQ. This CDR3 region has 13 residues. Combining the CDR3 with reference TRBV5-1 and TRBJ1-1 gives the whole variable domain KAGVTQTPRYLIKTRGQQVTLSCSPISGHRSVSWYQQTPGQGLQFLFEYFSETQRNKGNFPGRFSGRQFSNSRSEMNVSTLELGDSALYLCASSLQEDTEAFFGQGTRLTVV.

The chain carries TRBV6-5 and TRBJ2-2; D is unresolved. CDR3 length: 16 residues. Trimming cost V 0 bases and J 2 bases, with 10 bases left between them. Germline CDR1 reads MNHEY; CDR2 reads SVGAGI. The CDR3 sequence: CASSYSKRVNTGELFF. DNA for the CDR3: TGTGCCAGCAGTTACTCGAAACGGGTCAACACCGGGGAGCTGTTTTTT.

The chain combines TRBV7-9 with TRBJ1-5; D ambiguous. Trimming shortened V by 1 base and J by 7 bases, and 11 bases separated the two germline ends. CDR1 SEHNR and CDR2 FQNEAQ come from the germline V gene (reference sequence). There are 14 residues in the CDR3. As DNA, the CDR3 is TGTGCCAGCAGCTTAGGAGGGATGGGGCAGCCCCAGCATTTT. It encodes CASSLGGMGQPQHF.

In this sample, this clone turned up a few times. This chain connects TRBV5-4 to TRBJ1-1; TRBD1 agrees at 12 bases. J gave up 8 bases and V 3 bases, and 8 bases lay outside the gene matches. The germline gives CDR1 SGHNT, CDR2 YYREEE (reference sequence). The CDR3 consists of 15 residues. CDR3 nucleotide sequence: TGTGCCAGCAGCTCGCTGGGACAGGGGGCGCCGGAAGCTTTCTTT. It codes for CASSSLGQGAPEAFF.

V usage is TRBV6-1 and J usage is TRBJ2-7; D ambiguous. Germline CDR1 and CDR2: MNHNS and SASEGT. Deletions cut 1 base from V and 2 bases from J, with 9 bases between. This CDR3 spans 14 amino acids. CDR3 residues: CASSEGHSPYEQYF. CDR3 DNA sequence: TGTGCCAGCAGTGAAGGACACAGCCCCTACGAGCAGTACTTC.

A remark on this clone: The germline gene is not matched at one end of the junction; a read error may be the cause. The V and J genes are TRBV6-1 and TRBJ2-3; 9 bases agree with TRBD1. Germline V gene lookup returns CDR1 MNHNS and CDR2 SASEGT. The CDR3 sequence is 15 residues long. The CDR3 nucleotides are TGTGCCAGCAGAGAAGGACAGGGGAGCACAGATACGCAGTATTTT. This gives the protein CASREGQGSTDTQYF.

The chain joins TRBV6-1 to TRBJ2-5, with a weak D call TRBD1 (6 bases). V lost 7 bases and J lost 9, with 21 bases in between. Germline V lookup: CDR1 MNHNS, CDR2 SASEGT. CDR3 length: 14 residues. The CDR3 DNA sequence: TGTGCCAGCACGTACAGGGCCTCTAAGTTGTCCCAGTACTTC. Protein product: CASTYRASKLSQYF.